A selection of T cell receptor beta chains follows, all from one sample in a study of early T cells in non-severe SARS-CoV-2 infection. TCRdb itself ran the 5' RACE reads through MiXCR, one entry per CDR3 protein. The data show tens of thousands of distinct CDR3 sequences, about 5.7% seen once. Input material: whole blood. The receptor set was obtained from an adult who was a healthcare worker with PCR-confirmed SARS-CoV-2 infection or an uninfected control (not recorded which). Each CDR3 is given with its conserved first and last residue. The D gene is left open where the match is weak. Clone size is stated in some rows and not others, as once, few, many or a class when expanded.

J	D	size	V	DNA	CDR3
TRBJ1-5	TRBD1	many	TRBV4-1	TGCGCCAGCAGCCAAGCGACAGGGACGCTGAGCAATCAGCCCCAGCATTTT	CASSQATGTLSNQPQHF
TRBJ1-2	TRBD1	many	TRBV5-4	TGTGCCAGCAGCTTGGCCGGGACAGGGGGTTTCTATGGCTACACCTTC	CASSLAGTGGFYGYTF
TRBJ2-7	TRBD1	many	TRBV7-2	TGTGCCAGCAGCGCGAGACAGGGGGCAGGAGAGCAGTACTTC	CASSARQGAGEQYF
TRBJ1-4	NA	many	TRBV27	TGTGCCAGCAGTTTCTTATACACCGGTGCGTTTTTT	CASSFLYTGAFF
TRBJ1-1	NA	many	TRBV9	TGTGCCAGCAGCCCTCACGGTGGTCAGAAGAACACTGAAGCTTTCTTT	CASSPHGGQKNTEAFF
TRBJ2-6	TRBD2	many	TRBV28	TGTGCCAGCAGCTCGGTAGGGAGGGCCATCGGGGCCAACGTCCTGACTTTC	CASSSVGRAIGANVLTF
TRBJ2-5	NA	many	TRBV7-9	TGTGCCAGCAGCTTTCTAGCGTCCCAAGAGACCCAGTACTTC	CASSFLASQETQYF
TRBJ2-1	TRBD2	many	TRBV5-1	TGCGCCAGCAGCTTGGTTGCGGGGGATCGAAATGAGCAGTTCTTC	CASSLVAGDRNEQFF
TRBJ1-4	NA	NA	TRBV5-5	TGTGCCAGCAGCCTTCCGGGAGCCCTAGAAAAACTGTTTTTT	CASSLPGALEKLFF
TRBJ2-3	TRBD2	NA	TRBV5-4	TGTGTCAGCAGCGCCGAACTAGCGACCACAGATACGCAGTATTTT	CVSSAELATTDTQYF
TRBJ2-7	NA	few	TRBV12-3/TRBV12-4	TGTGCCAGCAGTTTACGGATCCTTTCCTCCTACGAGCAGTACTTC	CASSLRILSSYEQYF
TRBJ2-5	TRBD2	few	TRBV12-3/TRBV12-4	TGTGCCAGCACCACGGGACTAGCGGCAGAGACCCAGTACTTC	CASTTGLAAETQYF
TRBJ1-6	NA	many	TRBV28	TGTGCCAGCAGCTCAGCTGACAGTCTTAATTCACCCCTCCACTTT	CASSSADSLNSPLHF
TRBJ2-1	NA	many	TRBV28	TGTGCCACCAAAAACAGGGGAGGATTCTCAAAGGGCCCTAAAAATGAGCAGTTCTTC	CATKNRGGFSKGPKNEQFF
TRBJ2-3	TRBD2	many	TRBV3-1	TGTGCCAGCAGCCACTGGTTGGCGGGAGGAAAGACAGATACGCAGTATTTT	CASSHWLAGGKTDTQYF
TRBJ2-1	NA	few	TRBV11-2	TGTGCCAGCAGCTTAGTACAGGCTGCCTACAATGAGCAGTTCTTC	CASSLVQAAYNEQFF
TRBJ2-3	NA	many	TRBV5-1	TGCGCCAGCAGCAGGAGGACAGGCACAGATACGCAGTATTTT	CASSRRTGTDTQYF
TRBJ2-1	NA	many	TRBV20-1	TGCAGTGCTAGGGGGGGAACGGGATGGTTGGATGAGCAGTTCTTC	CSARGGTGWLDEQFF
TRBJ1-2	NA	many	TRBV28	TGTGCCAGCAGTTTAGGACACAACGGCTACACCTTC	CASSLGHNGYTF
TRBJ2-3	TRBD2	NA	TRBV5-5	TGTGCCAGCAGCTTGCCGACTAGCGGGAGGACAGATACGCAGTATTTT	CASSLPTSGRTDTQYF
TRBJ2-5	NA	many	TRBV7-9	TGTGCCAGCACGCCGACAGCAGAGACCCAGTACTTC	CASTPTAETQYF
TRBJ2-7	NA	NA	TRBV28	TGTGCCAGCAGTTTTTTGAGGTCATTGACCGCTCTACGAGAGCAGTACTTC	CASSFLRSLTALREQYF
TRBJ1-5	NA	many	TRBV28	TGTGCCAGTCGGGGGGCAAGGAATCAGCCCCAGCATTTT	CASRGARNQPQHF
TRBJ1-4	NA	few	TRBV6-1	TGTGCCAGCAGCGGGACGGGAGGGGTTGCAACTAATGAAAAACTGTTTTTT	CASSGTGGVATNEKLFF
TRBJ1-6	NA	medium-sized	TRBV7-9	TGTGCCAGCAGTCATTCTACAAGCTCATGTTCACCCCTCCACTTT	CASSHSTSSCSPLHF
TRBJ2-1	NA	few	TRBV21-1	TGTGCCAGCAGCGCCCAGGCGGGCAATGAGCAGTTCTTC	CASSAQAGNEQFF
TRBJ2-1	NA	NA	TRBV10-1	TGCGCCAGCAGTGAAAATGGGGGAATCGACGTGAATGAGCAGTTCTTC	CASSENGGIDVNEQFF
TRBJ1-2	TRBD1	medium-sized	TRBV5-1	TGCGCCAGCAGCTTGTTTGCCCTACTTGGGACAGGGTCCCCAAGATCATACTATGGCTACACCTTC	CASSLFALLGTGSPRSYYGYTF